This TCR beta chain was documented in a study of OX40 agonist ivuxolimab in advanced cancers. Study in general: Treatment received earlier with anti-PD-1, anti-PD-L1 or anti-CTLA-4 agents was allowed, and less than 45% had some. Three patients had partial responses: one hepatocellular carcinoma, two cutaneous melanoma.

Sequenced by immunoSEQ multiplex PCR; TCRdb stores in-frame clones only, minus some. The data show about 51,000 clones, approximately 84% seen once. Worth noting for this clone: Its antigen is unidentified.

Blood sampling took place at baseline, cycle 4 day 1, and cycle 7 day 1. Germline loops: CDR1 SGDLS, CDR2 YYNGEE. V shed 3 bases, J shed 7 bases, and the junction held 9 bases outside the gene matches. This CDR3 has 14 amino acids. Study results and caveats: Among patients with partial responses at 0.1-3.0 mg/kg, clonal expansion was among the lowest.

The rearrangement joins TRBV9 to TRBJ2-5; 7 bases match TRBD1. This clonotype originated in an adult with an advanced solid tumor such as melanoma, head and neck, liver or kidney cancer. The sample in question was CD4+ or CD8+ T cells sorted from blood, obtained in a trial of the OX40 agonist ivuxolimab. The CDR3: CASSAFDRARTQYF. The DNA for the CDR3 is TGTGCCAGCAGCGCCTTCGACAGGGCGCGGACCCAGTACTTC.